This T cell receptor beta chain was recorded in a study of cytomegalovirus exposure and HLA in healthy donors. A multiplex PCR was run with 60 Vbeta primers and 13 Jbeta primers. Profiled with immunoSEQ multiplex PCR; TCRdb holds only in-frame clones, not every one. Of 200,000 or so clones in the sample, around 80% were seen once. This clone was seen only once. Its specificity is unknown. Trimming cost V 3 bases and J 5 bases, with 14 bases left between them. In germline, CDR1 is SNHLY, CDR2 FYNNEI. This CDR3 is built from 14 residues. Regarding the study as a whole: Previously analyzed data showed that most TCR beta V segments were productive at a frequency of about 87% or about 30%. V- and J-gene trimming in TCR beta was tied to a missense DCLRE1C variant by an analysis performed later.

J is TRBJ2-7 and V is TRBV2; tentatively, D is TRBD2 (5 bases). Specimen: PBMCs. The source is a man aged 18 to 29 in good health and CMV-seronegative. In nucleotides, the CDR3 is TGTGCCAGCAGTGACCGAAGAGGAGGAGACGAGCAGTACTTC. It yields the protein CASSDRRGGDEQYF.